This T cell receptor beta chain was obtained from a study of blood T cells in healthy people across ages. Study outcomes and limitations: Diversity was higher, and naive CD4+ cells more numerous, in long-lived donors than in aged donors.

A sample-barcoded 5' primer and a J-beta primer mix were used in a second PCR of about 7 to 12 cycles. TCRdb called the 5' RACE reads again in MiXCR, with one record for every CDR3 protein. The sample includes approximately 800,000 distinct CDR3 sequences, roughly 25% of them seen just once. This CDR3 contains 15 residues. Germline CDR1 is SGHTA and CDR2 is FQGNSA. V dropped 2 bases and J dropped 3; count of bases not matched to a gene: 4. With regard to this clonotype: Antigen unknown.

The data were also submitted as part of a second study, on T cells of mothers and their children. As reported in that work: The study obtained over 8 million TCR beta CDR3 reads per mother and some 3 million per child.

Sequenced input: blood. The sequence derives from a boy younger than 18 in good health. The V call is TRBV7-2, the J call TRBJ1-1; the match to TRBD1 covers 9 bases. CDR3 loop: CASSLLGQGDTEAFF. The CDR3 DNA reads as TGTGCCAGCAGCTTATTGGGACAGGGAGACACTGAAGCTTTCTTT.